The 23 T cell receptor beta chains reported below all come from one sample, sequenced in a study of T cells after yellow fever vaccination. TCRdb ran MiXCR on the 5' RACE reads and lists one entry per CDR3 protein. Of about 550,000 distinct CDR3 sequences detected, 15% to 20% appear once; the ten largest clones hold approximately 15%. Sequenced material: PBMCs, taken 15 days after the yellow fever booster vaccination. Receptors originate from a man under 40 who received the YFV17D yellow fever vaccine.

This clonotype was observed a handful of times. The V call is TRBV28, the J call TRBJ2-1, with 7 bases identical to TRBD2. CDR3 size: 14 residues. The germline V gene encodes CDR1 MDHEN and CDR2 SYDVKM. J lost 4 bases, V lost 4 bases, and 4 bases had no gene match. The CDR3 sequence is CASSWEGSYNEQFF. The CDR3 nucleotides are TGTGCCAGCAGTTGGGAGGGCAGTTACAATGAGCAGTTCTTC.

This clonotype was counted between two and nine times. The J gene is TRBJ2-7, the V gene TRBV29-1; D is undetermined. Between the trimmed V and J ends, which lost 6 bases and 2 bases, there was a span of 14 bases. CDR1 is SQVTM and CDR2 is ANQGSEA in the germline V gene. The CDR3 has 13 residues. The CDR3, as DNA: TGCAGCGTCGCTGCCAGGAGCACCTACGAGCAGTACTTC. Protein sequence: CSVAARSTYEQYF.

Only a few counts were recorded for this clonotype. V gene TRBV20-1 combines with J gene TRBJ1-4; D remains ambiguous. CDR1 and CDR2 from the germline V gene are DFQATT and SNEGSKA (reference sequence). The CDR3 runs 13 residues. Trimming took 6 bases from V and 7 from J, leaving 15 bases between them. The CDR3 region has the DNA TGCAGTGCACGGACCGGAGGACGTGAAAAACTGTTTTTT. Protein sequence: CSARTGGREKLFF.

The chain is built from TRBV10-3 and TRBJ2-1, with D tentatively TRBD2 (5 bases). This CDR3 contains 12 residues. CDR1 is ENHRY, CDR2 SYGVKD, per germline. With 3 bases removed from V and 8 bases from J, the gap between germline ends came to 8 bases. CDR3 region: CAISDRGYEQFF. In DNA form, the CDR3 reads TGTGCCATCAGTGACCGAGGGTATGAGCAGTTCTTC.

The V and J genes are TRBV12-3 or TRBV12-4 and TRBJ2-2; TRBD1 aligns across 9 bases. The CDR3 runs to 16 residues. Unmatched junction bases numbered 9, after V lost 6 bases and J lost 4 bases. CDR3 sequence reads: CASSIRTGDFTGELFF. The CDR3 DNA reads as TGTGCCAGCAGCATCAGGACAGGGGATTTCACCGGGGAGCTGTTTTTT.

This chain links TRBV29-1 with TRBJ1-1, with D maybe TRBD1 (6 bases). Trimming took off 0 bases at V and 6 bases at J, with 14 bases between the two ends. CDR1 and CDR2 (germline): SQVTM, ANQGSEA. CDR3 length: 14 amino acids. DNA of the CDR3: TGCAGCGTTGAAGAAAAGGGGGGTATGGCTGAAGCTTTCTTT. This encodes CSVEEKGGMAEAFF.

This clonotype appeared a few times. The rearrangement links TRBV7-2 to TRBJ2-7, with no clear D. The CDR3 length is 15 residues. Germline-derived CDR1 and CDR2 are SGHTA and FQGNSA. V was trimmed by 0 bases and J by 3 bases, leaving 12 bases between them. Here the CDR3 DNA reads TGTGCCAGCAGCTTAGCGTGGGCGGCGAGCTACGAGCAGTACTTC. It codes for CASSLAWAASYEQYF.

CDR3 in DNA: TGTGCCAGCAGCCCAACCGGGCTTGGTAATTCACCCCTCCACTTT. As protein: CASSPTGLGNSPLHF. The chain uses TRBV12-3 or TRBV12-4 and TRBJ1-6; D not resolved. This CDR3 is built from 15 residues. V was pared by 6 bases and J by 6 bases, with 15 bases between.

This chain joins TRBV5-1 and TRBJ2-3, with 8 bases matching TRBD2. Germline lookup yields CDR1 SGHRS and CDR2 YFSETQ. CDR3 size: 13 residues. V was clipped by 2 bases and J by 9 bases; unmatched bases: 5. CDR3 sequence: CASSFRAGETQYF. The CDR3 DNA reads TGCGCCAGCAGCTTCCGAGCGGGAGAGACGCAGTATTTT.

This clonotype came up a few times. J is TRBJ2-3 and V is TRBV4-2; D tentatively reads TRBD1 or TRBD2 (5 bases each). V shed 4 bases and J shed 6 bases, with 14 bases lying between them. Germline assignment: CDR1 LGHNA and CDR2 YNFKEQ. This CDR3 region has 14 residues. CDR3 DNA sequence: TGTGCCAGCAGCCCTTCGGACCGGGGCGATACGCAGTATTTT. The encoded protein is CASSPSDRGDTQYF.

In this sample, this clonotype turned up once. V is TRBV12-3 or TRBV12-4 and J is TRBJ2-7; D call uncertain. The CDR3 is 14 amino acids. Trimming stripped 6 bases from V and 3 bases from J, with 15 bases between. CDR3 protein: CASSPSSRRYEQYF. DNA of the CDR3: TGTGCCAGCAGCCCAAGTAGTCGGCGCTACGAGCAGTACTTC.

The chain has TRBV12-3 or TRBV12-4 and TRBJ2-5; the D gene could be TRBD1 or TRBD2 (5 bases each). With 5 bases removed from V and 4 bases from J, the gap between germline ends came to 17 bases. CDR3 length equals 15 residues. The CDR3 DNA sequence: TGTGCCAGCAGTCAAACAAGGGACCGCATAGAGACCCAGTACTTC. Its protein product is CASSQTRDRIETQYF.

A few counts support this clonotype. The chain carries TRBV20-1 and TRBJ2-7, with 14 positions matching TRBD2. The germline V gene has CDR1 DFQATT and CDR2 SNEGSKA (reference sequence). With V trimmed by 3 bases and J by 2 bases, 0 bases remained unmatched. The length of the CDR3 is 14 residues. CDR3 nucleotides: TGCAGTGCTAGGGGACTAGCGGGAGCCTACGAGCAGTACTTC. Its translation is CSARGLAGAYEQYF.

In its sample, this clonotype was seen many times. This CDR3 is CASSFGLAGSYEQYF. In DNA form, the CDR3 reads TGTGCCAGCAGTTTCGGACTAGCGGGGTCCTACGAGCAGTACTTC. The rearrangement links TRBV12-3 or TRBV12-4 to TRBJ2-7; 12 nucleotides align to TRBD2. J was trimmed by 1 base and V by 3 bases; bases with no gene match: 1. The CDR3 runs 15 residues.

The V gene is TRBV6-1, the J gene TRBJ1-2; 7 positions agree with TRBD1. This CDR3 comprises 15 residues. The germline V gene encodes CDR1 MNHNS and CDR2 SASEGT. The V segment lost 7 bases and the J segment 8 bases; nucleotides outside the gene matches: 16. The CDR3 DNA follows: TGTGCCAGCACCCCCCGGCCAGACAGGGTTTTGGGCTACACCTTC. Its protein is CASTPRPDRVLGYTF.

This clonotype was picked up a small number of times. The chain combines TRBV28 with TRBJ2-7, with D hard to call. The CDR3 has 11 amino acids. The germline V and J ends were trimmed by 5 bases and 4 bases, with 6 bases remaining between them. Germline V gene sequence: CDR1 MDHEN, CDR2 SYDVKM. The CDR3 region is CASSVAYEQYF. CDR3 sequence (DNA): TGTGCCAGCAGTGTGGCTTACGAGCAGTACTTC.

The V and J genes are TRBV6-5 and TRBJ2-3; D uncertain. The CDR3 has 14 residues. Trimming pared 0 bases from V and 6 bases from J, leaving 10 bases between. The V gene's germline CDR1 is MNHEY and CDR2 SVGAGI. In DNA, the CDR3 is TGTGCCAGCAGTTACTCTGTGGCGGCGGATACGCAGTATTTT. It encodes CASSYSVAADTQYF.

V is TRBV5-5 and J is TRBJ2-5; the D call may be TRBD1 or TRBD2 (5 bases each). The CDR3 loop spans 13 amino acids. V dropped 5 bases and J dropped 5 bases, with 13 bases sitting between them. Per the germline V gene, CDR1 is SGHKS and CDR2 is YYEKEE (reference sequence). The CDR3 nucleotides read TGTGCCAGCAGGTCCGGGACGCAGGAGACCCAGTACTTC. This sequence encodes CASRSGTQETQYF.

There are a few counts of this clonotype. The chain uses TRBV4-2 and TRBJ2-3; D ambiguous. Germline-derived CDR1 and CDR2 are LGHNA and YNFKEQ. This CDR3 is 13 amino acids long. V lost 0 bases to trimming and J lost 14 bases, with 15 bases between them. In DNA form, the CDR3 reads TGTGCCAGCAGCCAAGATTGGGTGAGCACAAGGTATTTT. Protein: CASSQDWVSTRYF.

This chain links TRBV20-1 with TRBJ2-3; no reliable D call. With 6 bases removed from V and 3 bases from J, the gap between germline ends came to 13 bases. Per germline, CDR1 DFQATT and CDR2 SNEGSKA (reference sequence). This CDR3 contains 13 residues. CDR3: CSAAPQYTDTQYF. In nucleotides, the CDR3 is TGCAGTGCCGCCCCCCAGTATACAGATACGCAGTATTTT.

The CDR3 coding sequence is TGTGCCAGCTCACCACCGCGGGGCGGGGGACAAGAGACCCAGTACTTC. It encodes CASSPPRGGGQETQYF. V is TRBV18 and J is TRBJ2-5; 7 bases align to TRBD2. V trimming: 0 bases; J trimming: 2 bases; junction bases outside the gene matches: 6. CDR3 length equals 16 residues. The V gene's germline CDR1 is KGHSH and CDR2 LQKENI.

There are a few counts of this clonotype. The V and J genes are TRBV7-2 and TRBJ2-7; TRBD2 matches 7 bases. CDR3 size: 14 residues. Germline CDR1 and CDR2: SGHTA and FQGNSA. V dropped 7 bases and J dropped 5; count of bases not matched to a gene: 11. As DNA, the CDR3 is TGTGCCAGCACCCCTCGGGGGGTAGCTAACGAGCAGTACTTC. As protein: CASTPRGVANEQYF.

The chain employs TRBV20-1 and TRBJ2-7; tentative D call: TRBD2 (6 bases). Germline CDR1 reads DFQATT; CDR2 reads SNEGSKA (reference sequence). This CDR3 is 13 amino acids long. Trimming shortened V by 1 base and J by 1 base, and 8 bases separated the two germline ends. The CDR3 DNA is TGCAGTGCTAGAGCGGGAGCTTCCTACGAGCAGTACTTC. Translating it yields CSARAGASYEQYF.